This T cell receptor (beta chain) originates from a study of identical twins (dated by TCRdb to 2016 to 2017). Notes on the research overall: To test whether fetal clonotypes persist, the study used deep sequencing on TCR alpha and beta repertoires from monozygotic twins, unrelated adults of various ages, and cord blood. To rule out contamination, replicate twin experiments were performed at different times with different library preparation protocols. Overall study results and their limits: Invariant T cells such as MAIT and iNKT could partly confound zero-insertion analyses, although diverse VJ usage argued against such confounding for most clonotypes. Fewer insertions were carried by abundant cord blood beta clonotypes; a weaker similar trend was observed in young adult naive repertoires, while no such trend was observed in memory repertoires. Compared with coincidental sharing between unrelated individuals, out-of-frame TCR alpha sequences shared between twins showed an excess of sequences with low generation probability. Excess twin sharing in beta out-of-frame sequences was weaker because fewer shared sequences lowered the signal-to-noise ratio. In monozygotic twins, out-of-frame TCR alpha sharing was systematically underestimated by recombination models, although the models agreed with sharing between unrelated individuals. Because the same donors could not be followed over many years, conclusions were based on cross-sectional statistical analysis.

This clonotype was counted a few times. It has no known antigen specificity. It has no much larger one-base neighbor in the sample; base qualities were not kept. Library method: 5' RACE. TCRdb records Illumina HiSeq 2000 as the sequencer. Template switching added a universal primer binding site, and the final cDNA carried a unique molecular identifier that allowed TCR cDNA molecules to be counted accurately. First-strand cDNA for TCR alpha and beta chains was synthesized from specific primers in the conserved constant-segment region. To control for contamination, every cDNA library carried two barcodes: a SMART-Mk sample barcode plus Illumina barcodes. TruSeq adapter sequences and Illumina sample barcodes were added in two successive PCR steps. TCR alpha and beta cDNA libraries were sequenced on the Illumina HiSeq platform with custom primers. The original pipeline was this. Raw reads were processed with MiGEC to extract unique molecular identifiers, and MiXCR was used to determine CDR3 positions. For each individual, recombination models were inferred using an EM algorithm with the repgenHMM and IGoR tools. Shared clonotypes were analyzed with the tcR package in R, and sharing was normalized by the product of cloneset sizes. Out-of-frame nonproductive sequences were analyzed to study raw recombination free of thymic and clonal selection effects. Starting from the raw public reads, TCRdb applied fastp trimming at Q25, assembled clones with MiXCR and retained in-frame beta chains. Merged by CDR3 protein, the rows form single entries marked with the most common genes and DNA. These V and J calls originate from TCRdb's pipeline instead of the authors' own analysis. This sample has some 730,000 distinct CDR3 sequences in its table, and roughly 18% of those were observed once. 10% to 15% of the sample lies in the top ten.

Every donor was a healthy Caucasian. Three pairs of female monozygotic twins, all aged roughly 18 to 29 years, made up the twin cohort. RNA for TCR libraries was isolated from peripheral blood mononuclear cells. From the cysteine up to the phenylalanine, the CDR3 has a length of 15 residues. Kept here is only the CDR3 DNA, which spans 45 bases and is read in frame from base 1. V loses 7 bases at its end and J loses 4 bases; junction bases beyond the gene matches: 12. These data also formed part of another study, on T cells expressing NK-cell markers. The second study's paper adds: Eight donors provided sorted CD3+CD56+NKG2C+, CD3+CD56+NKG2C- and CD3+CD56-NKG2C+ T-cell subsets, whose TCR beta-chain repertoires were profiled. Among the eight sequenced donors, only one was HCMV-seronegative, while the other seven were HCMV-seropositive. In several experiments an anti-gammadeltaTCR antibody was added to restrict sorting to alphabetaTCR-expressing T cells. In over 5 donors, the dominant CD3+CD56+NKG2C+ clonotypes were among the top 10 CD8+ clonotypes and accounted for about 1.0-7.5% of CD8+ T cells. Those dominant clonotypes were again the most abundant among CD3+CD56-NKG2C+ cells in a few donors, at roughly 25-65%. Whether the expanded NKG2C-expressing T cell clones were specific for HCMV antigens was left unclear. Randomly selected healthy volunteers, three men and five women, were used as the eight sequenced donors. To determine HCMV serostatus, a commercial ELISA kit was used to detect HCMV-specific IgG in serum. For a handful of donors, bulk peripheral blood T-cell repertoires were additionally sequenced from unsorted PBMC. MIGEC was used to demultiplex reads and group the reads by UMI, and MiTCR was used to assemble and quantify clonotypes. To remove erroneous sequences, TCR cDNA sequences were retained only when supported by two or more reads. Downstream repertoire analysis used the tcR package, and clonotypes were matched across fractions by CDR3 nucleotide sequence plus V segment. Antigen specificity was annotated against VDJdb with VDJmatch, allowing one amino acid substitution in CDR3.

The chain is made from TRBV6-7 and TRBJ1-2, with TRBD1 matching 7 junction bases. TRBV6-7 is given ORF status, its function remaining uncertain. This TCR came from a woman between 18 and 29 years old in good health. Material: PBMCs. The sequence in DNA is TGTGCCAGCACTTTCCAGGGACAGAGACCCTATGGCTACACCTTC. Its coded protein is CASTFQGQRPYGYTF.